This T cell receptor beta chain was retrieved from a study of blood T cell repertoires in COVID-19. Overall study: Samples taken during acute and convalescent COVID-19 were collected in the United States, Italy and Spain.

Original analysis: How many nucleated cells were present was estimated from reference gene primer amplification. Sequencing used immunoSEQ multiplex PCR; TCRdb keeps in-frame clones, though not all of them. The V and J calls and the clone size are those of that table, but D and trimming were determined from the DNA. The sample gives 200,000 or so clones, 70% to 90% of which show up once; 0.7% to 0.8% is in the top ten. This receptor was taken from an older woman with acute or convalescent COVID-19. The sequenced sample was peripheral blood.

The CDR3 spells CASSLATHRVNGELFF. In DNA form, the CDR3 reads TGTGCCAGCAGCTTGGCTACCCACCGGGTTAACGGGGAGCTGTTTTTT. The chain uses TRBV5-4 and TRBJ2-2; D uncertain. V lost 0 bases, J lost 7 bases, and 16 bases lay in between. Per the germline V gene, CDR1 is SGHNT and CDR2 is YYREEE (reference sequence). The CDR3 length is 16 residues.